A single sample gave rise to the 16 T cell receptor beta chains below, sequenced in a study of T cells in pancreatic ductal adenocarcinoma. The repertoire was sequenced with immunoSEQ multiplex PCR; TCRdb's copy has only in-frame clones and lacks some. The table shows over 90,000 clones, with about 95% occurring only once. Surgery without prior neoadjuvant therapy was the treatment of the selected pancreatic ductal adenocarcinoma patients. Sequencing used PBMCs. All receptors derive from a human donor with pancreatic ductal adenocarcinoma.

The chain is built from TRBV2 and TRBJ2-7, with D possibly being TRBD1 (5 bases). V was trimmed by 7 bases and J by 2 bases, leaving 15 bases between them. The CDR3 runs to 14 residues. The germline CDR1 and CDR2 sequences are SNHLY and FYNNEI. This CDR3 reads CASNTPRAAYEQYF. The CDR3 bases are TGTGCCAGCAATACGCCCAGGGCCGCCTACGAGCAGTACTTC.

The genes are TRBV2 and TRBJ2-7, with 14 positions matching TRBD2. In germline, CDR1 is SNHLY, CDR2 FYNNEI. The CDR3 contains 14 residues. V shed 10 bases and J 3 bases; nucleotides not matched to a gene: 5. The CDR3, as DNA: TGTGCCACCGAGACTAGCGGGAGGGACTACGAGCAGTACTTC. Protein: CATETSGRDYEQYF.

There are a few counts of this clone. The CDR3 spells CASSLGSGSLETQYF. The CDR3 DNA reads TGCGCCAGCAGCTTGGGTAGCGGGAGCTTGGAGACCCAGTACTTC. This chain joins TRBV5-1 and TRBJ2-5, with TRBD2 matching over 9 bases. Germline CDR1 is SGHRS and CDR2 is YFSETQ. The CDR3 consists of 15 residues. With 0 bases clipped from V and 5 bases from J, the junction kept 5 bases outside the gene matches. Supplemented by reference TRBV5-1 and TRBJ2-5, the full variable domain reads KAGVTQTPRYLIKTRGQQVTLSCSPISGHRSVSWYQQTPGQGLQFLFEYFSETQRNKGNFPGRFSGRQFSNSRSEMNVSTLELGDSALYLCASSLGSGSLETQYFGPGTRLLVL.

Here the CDR3 reads CASSTQTGRQPQHF. The CDR3 nucleotides are TGTGCCAGTAGTACACAAACAGGCCGCCAGCCCCAGCATTTT. V gene TRBV19 combines with J gene TRBJ1-5; tentative D call: TRBD1 (5 bases). Trimming stripped 4 bases from V and 7 bases from J, with 14 bases between. The CDR3 loop spans 14 amino acids. The V gene's germline CDR1 is LNHDA and CDR2 SQIVND (reference sequence).

V gene TRBV10-2 combines with J gene TRBJ2-1, with TRBD2 as a possible D gene (6 bases). V gave up 6 bases and J gave up 0 bases, with 12 bases separating them. This CDR3 is 15 amino acids long. The germline V gene encodes CDR1 WSHSY and CDR2 SAAADI. CDR3 region: CASRKDYSSYNEQFF. Here the CDR3 DNA reads TGCGCCAGCAGAAAGGACTATAGCTCCTACAATGAGCAGTTCTTC.

The chain recombines TRBV5-1 with TRBJ2-2; 8 bases match TRBD1. This CDR3 region has 17 residues. Trimming at V came to 3 bases and at J to 6 bases, leaving 13 bases not matched to a gene. Germline values: CDR1 SGHRS, CDR2 YFSETQ. Here the CDR3 DNA reads TGCGCCAGCAGCTACATGGATCCGGGACAGGTCCCCGGGGAGCTGTTTTTT. It codes for CASSYMDPGQVPGELFF. Together with reference TRBV5-1 and TRBJ2-2, the CDR3 gives the full variable domain: KAGVTQTPRYLIKTRGQQVTLSCSPISGHRSVSWYQQTPGQGLQFLFEYFSETQRNKGNFPGRFSGRQFSNSRSEMNVSTLELGDSALYLCASSYMDPGQVPGELFFGEGSRLTVL.

This chain uses TRBV10-1 with TRBJ2-3; 9 bases align to TRBD2. Germline values: CDR1 WNHNN, CDR2 SYGVQD (reference sequence). The CDR3 runs to 15 residues. V was clipped by 8 bases and J by 3 bases; unmatched bases: 9. The CDR3 region has the DNA TGCGCCAGCTCCCGGGCTAGCGGGGCTACAGATACGCAGTATTTT. It codes for CASSRASGATDTQYF.

This CDR3 is CASSAYPGYSYEQYF. The DNA of the CDR3 is TGTGCCAGCTCGGCCTACCCAGGATACTCCTACGAGCAGTACTTC. The chain carries TRBV6-5 and TRBJ2-7; D is undetermined. CDR3 length equals 15 residues. Trimming cost V 8 bases and J 0 bases, with 17 bases left between them. CDR1 is MNHEY and CDR2 is SVGAGI in the germline V gene.

This clone was detected once. V usage is TRBV2 and J usage is TRBJ2-2, with TRBD1 matching 7 bases. This CDR3 spans 14 amino acids. V shed 6 bases and J 8 bases; nucleotides not matched to a gene: 9. Germline V gene sequence: CDR1 SNHLY, CDR2 FYNNEI. DNA of the CDR3: TGTGCCAGCAGGGGGGACAGCGCAGTTGGGGAGCTGTTTTTT. Protein sequence: CASRGDSAVGELFF.

The chain uses TRBV5-5 and TRBJ2-6; D is ambiguous. V lost 4 bases, J lost 0 bases, and 5 bases lay in between. Germline assignment: CDR1 SGHKS and CDR2 YYEKEE (reference sequence). The CDR3 contains 14 residues. The CDR3 sequence is CASSTISGANVLTF. CDR3 nucleotide sequence: TGTGCCAGCAGCACAATCTCTGGGGCCAACGTCCTGACTTTC.

The V call is TRBV28, the J call TRBJ1-2; D not certain. Germline values: CDR1 MDHEN, CDR2 SYDVKM. This CDR3 is 12 amino acids long. Trimming cost V 3 bases and J 7 bases, with 9 bases left between them. The CDR3 DNA reads as TGTGCCAGCAGTTTTCCAGGAACTGGCTACACCTTC. Its translation: CASSFPGTGYTF.

The chain couples TRBV11-2 to TRBJ2-7; D might be TRBD1 (6 bases). This CDR3 region has 14 residues. V lost 1 base and J lost 3, with 10 bases in between. The germline V gene encodes CDR1 SGHAT and CDR2 FQNNGV. CDR3 region: CASSLVTDSYEQYF. CDR3 in DNA: TGTGCCAGCAGCTTAGTGACGGACAGCTACGAGCAGTACTTC.

The rearrangement links TRBV18 to TRBJ2-7; 8 nucleotides align to TRBD1. CDR1 and CDR2 (germline): KGHSH, LQKENI. The CDR3 totals 16 residues. V was clipped by 3 bases and J by 0 bases; unmatched bases: 7. CDR3 in DNA: TGTGCCAGCTCACCCCCCGGGACAGGTGGCTCCTACGAGCAGTACTTC. Translated: CASSPPGTGGSYEQYF.

The J gene is TRBJ2-7, the V gene TRBV6-1; TRBD2 matches 7 bases. V shed 4 bases and J 2 bases; nucleotides not matched to a gene: 8. Germline assignment: CDR1 MNHNS and CDR2 SASEGT. The CDR3 spans 15 residues. The CDR3, as DNA: TGTGCCAGCAGTGCAGGGCCTAGCGGCGCCTACGAGCAGTACTTC. Translation gives CASSAGPSGAYEQYF.

The DNA of the CDR3 is TGTGCCACCTCGCGGGGCCCGGGCGCCTACAATGAGCAGTTCTTC. Translating it yields CATSRGPGAYNEQFF. The chain carries TRBV9 and TRBJ2-1; D is possibly TRBD2 (6 bases). Deletions cut 9 bases from V and 2 bases from J, with 18 bases between. The V gene's germline CDR1 is SGDLS and CDR2 YYNGEE. The CDR3 is 15 amino acids.

The chain employs TRBV6-5 and TRBJ2-7; 10 bases agree with TRBD2. Germline V gives CDR1 MNHEY, CDR2 SVGAGI. V dropped 6 bases and J dropped 2; count of bases not matched to a gene: 7. The CDR3 covers 15 residues. The CDR3 sequence: CASRPWSGRAYEQYF. CDR3 sequence (DNA): TGTGCCAGCAGACCCTGGAGCGGGAGGGCCTACGAGCAGTACTTC.